The entry that follows covers one T cell receptor beta chain sequence. Its cognate antigen is unknown. Using immunoSEQ multiplex PCR, the repertoire was profiled, and TCRdb retains in-frame clones only, with some absent. This table has 350,000 to 400,000 clones, about 85% appearing once. These data are taken from a study of Ad26.COV2.S vaccination and SARS-CoV-2 variants. Indicated treatment: approximately 18 received Ad26.COV2.S at low or high dose, single or two shots; roughly five received placebo; per-sample allocation not given. Day 63 after the first injection of vaccine or placebo was the sampling time. Whole-study findings and limits: After vaccination, substantial breadth of spike-specific CD8+ and CD4+ responses was reported.

The CDR3 is 17 amino acids. V lost 1 base to trimming and J lost 5 bases; unmatched junction nucleotides: 11. The V gene's germline CDR1 is SGHTA and CDR2 FQGNSA. This specimen consisted of peripheral blood, obtained in a trial of Ad26.COV2.S vaccine versus placebo. This clonotype was sampled from a person between 18 and 59 years old who received the Ad26.COV2.S COVID-19 vaccine or a placebo. The rearrangement uses TRBV7-2 and TRBJ2-7, with 10 bases fitting TRBD2. CDR3 sequence reads: CASSLEPSGGSGHEQYF. The CDR3 DNA follows: TGTGCCAGCAGCTTAGAGCCTAGCGGGGGATCCGGGCACGAGCAGTACTTC.